This TCR beta chain is drawn from a study of shared clonotypes between healthy human individuals (dated by TCRdb to the early 2020s). About the study as a whole: A couple of women and three men aged 18 to 49 years were included in the cohort. For each donor, three plates each were used for CD4 naive and CD4 memory, two plates were used for CD8 naive, and one plate was used for CD8 memory. To estimate repertoire size and how much clonotypes are shared between individuals, the study performed deep sequencing of blood TCR repertoires from about five healthy adults. Different laboratories and diverse techniques were used to prepare libraries and sequence TCR repertoires, to increase sequencing depth and limit assay-specific biases. Each donor's leukapheresis produced roughly between roughly 0.94 and 9.5 billion PBMCs.

Donors were healthy HIV-negative adults with no recently reported acute infections or vaccinations. Only Caucasian adults living in Nashville, Tennessee, USA were represented among the donors. Magnetic negative selection was used to enrich CD4+ T cells, after which naive cells were positively selected on CD45RA and the negative fraction became the memory subset. Blood was obtained by leukapheresis, after which PBMCs were separated by Ficoll-Histopaque density gradient centrifugation and cryopreserved in liquid nitrogen vapor phase. Purity and quantity of every magnetically sorted T cell population were checked by analytical flow cytometry. Genomic DNA was isolated from every sorted fraction and measured by UV absorbance on a Nanodrop 2000c. Beyond this particular receptor, the publication reports: Across four donors, around 5% of naive CD4, 3.5% of naive CD8, 2% to 2.5% of memory CD4, and about 0.44% of memory CD8 clonotypes were shared. Higher generation probabilities were observed for clonotypes shared by all four sorted-subset donors than for non-shared clonotypes. Rarefaction of sorted-subset datasets indicated incomplete sequencing despite the large sequencing depth. Pairwise subsampling led to the expectation that sequencing depth would affect the degree of clonotype sharing among donors. The genetic and exposure-history diversity represented was limited by the small number of donors. Sampling was restricted to blood, and TCR repertoires in tissue are likely to differ from TCR repertoires in blood. Estimated clonotype richness was generally larger for naive than for memory subsets.

Concerning this clone itself: Its antigen is unknown. The input lacks base qualities; no much larger clone sits a single base away.

The CDR3 sequence holds 16 residues, the cysteine and phenylalanine included. Just CDR3 DNA is preserved here, 48 bases in frame from base 1. Looking up the germline V gene (reference sequence) yields CDR1 SEHNR and CDR2 FQNEAQ. Relative to germline, V is missing 5 bases and J is missing 4 bases, with 7 bases of the junction outside any gene match. Using the deep immunoSEQ assay, multiplex PCR amplified TCR CDR3 regions from genomic DNA. Extracted genomic DNA from each cell subset was spread evenly across all wells of several immunoSEQ 96-well plates, with each plate serving as a replicate. Each replicate PCR for sorted subsets received around 210 ng genomic DNA, equal to roughly 30,000 T cell genomes. Purified libraries were quantified with a Qubit 3.0 fluorometer, sized on a Bioanalyzer 2100, and re-quantified with the KAPA Library Quantification kit. Every immunoSEQ 96-well plate was sequenced on a separate single-read 150-cycle Illumina NextSeq 550 flow cell. Turning to the authors' computational methods: The immunoSEQ output contained only junctional sequences without quality scores, so filtering could not match that applied to full-length reads. To assign V/J genes and CDR3, sequences were annotated against IMGT germline references using PyIR, a Python wrapper for IgBLAST v1.9. Reads were filtered out if the reads had weak V/J assignments (E-value above 1e-6), no CDR3, stop codons, out-of-frame junctions, or ambiguous translated residues. V3J clonotypes were defined as sequences sharing an identical inferred V gene, J gene, and CDR3 amino acid sequence. Percentage overlap between repertoires was computed as shared unique clonotypes divided by the size of the smaller repertoire. Richness of each repertoire was evaluated using RTK rarefaction, the Chao1 estimator, and Recon v2.1 estimates of unobserved clonotypes. OLGA was used to compute generation probabilities for all TCRbeta clonotypes that the gDNA method yielded from a few donors. Sourced from immuneACCESS, this table was stored by TCRdb with only in-frame sequences that have V and J called. A share of the clones is absent; for the studies checked, an unresolved V gene accounts for under half, and the remainder has no known explanation. From that table come the V and J calls and clone size; the DNA was used to work out D and trimming. This sample lists about 680,000 clones; roughly 73% were detected once. The ten largest clones capture 1.5% to 2% of the sample.

The chain employs TRBV7-9 and TRBJ2-2; 10 central bases correspond to TRBD1. The specimen was memory CD4+ T cells sorted from blood. The sample's cell subset or site label, in plain terms: CD45RA-negative fraction. The sequence derives from a woman aged 25-40 years in good health. The CDR3 corresponds to CASSPKTGGATGELFF. The DNA is TGTGCCAGCAGCCCAAAGACAGGGGGCGCCACCGGGGAGCTGTTTTTT.